In its sample, the clone carrying this T cell receptor (beta chain) was seen a few times. The data were taken from a study of T-cell reconstitution after alpha-beta-depleted transplantation in children. Preparing the TCRbeta library involved the use of unique molecular identifiers. TCRdb passed the PCR reads through MiXCR, listing each CDR3 protein once. The data hold a few hundred thousand distinct CDR3 sequences, with 9% to 12% observed a single time. The TCR comes from a human donor who donated a stem cell graft to a child with acute lymphoblastic leukemia. Sequenced here: PBMCs from the stem cell graft donor, sampled from the stem cell graft.

CDR3 sequence: CASSLLPATYEQYF. Written as DNA, the CDR3 is TGTGCCAGCAGCTTACTCCCCGCTACCTACGAGCAGTACTTC. This chain links TRBV7-2 with TRBJ2-7; D unclear. The germline V gene encodes CDR1 SGHTA and CDR2 FQGNSA. V was pared by 2 bases and J by 2 bases, with 10 bases between. This CDR3 has 14 amino acids.